The clone carrying this T cell receptor (beta chain) turned up a few times. Antigen specificity is unknown. Amplification targeted TCR beta CDR3 regions from RNA transcripts. First-round RT-PCR targeting the TCR CDR3 was performed with the HTBI primer set. TCRdb re-called the multiplex PCR reads through MiXCR, storing one row per CDR3 protein. The sample includes over 500,000 distinct CDR3 sequences, approximately 49% of them seen just once. Exclusions: uncontrolled infection, other autoimmune disease, pregnancy, lactation. The sample originates from a study of T cells in Graves' hyperthyroidism and ophthalmopathy. Study-wide results and limits: Ophthalmopathy was separated from stable hyperthyroidism by a 13 V-J model. Blood shared most expanded thyroid clonotypes above 0.001. Ophthalmopathy prediction by the model preceded onset by a median roughly 6 months.

Trimming pared 0 bases from V and 3 bases from J, leaving 17 bases between. Per germline, CDR1 DFQATT and CDR2 SNEGSKA (reference sequence). This CDR3 region has 16 residues. What was sequenced was peripheral blood or thyroid tissue (not recorded which). The chain links TRBV20-1 to TRBJ1-1, with D possibly matching TRBD1 (5 bases). This sequence was found in an adult woman with Graves' disease, either hyperthyroidism or ophthalmopathy (not recorded which). The CDR3 DNA follows: TGCAGTGCTAGAGATCGTGGGGGTTCCTCGTACACTGAAGCTTTCTTT. As protein: CSARDRGGSSYTEAFF.